A single count supports the clone carrying this T cell receptor (beta chain). Antigen unknown. This specimen belongs to a study of graft-versus-host responses after intestinal transplantation. General study points: GvH clones occurred in recipient marrow; some first appeared in ileum or blood. Some patients had graft-donor T cell macrochimerism. In their allografts, the ratios of graft-versus-host to host-versus-graft T cell clones were high.

There are 15 residues in the CDR3. After removal of 0 bases from V and 5 bases from J, the junction contained 4 bases not matched to a gene. Germline V gene sequence: CDR1 SGHRS, CDR2 YFSETQ. TCRdb keeps only in-frame clones here, not all; method: immunoSEQ multiplex PCR. The data contain 30,000 to 40,000 clones, around 96% of them singletons. This rearrangement joins TRBV5-1 to TRBJ2-3; 9 positions agree with TRBD2. Source: PBMCs, taken 16 days after intestinal transplant. The sequence came from a human patient who received an intestinal transplant, so some T cells may come from the graft donor. CDR3: CASSLVAGVGDTQYF. CDR3 nucleotides: TGCGCCAGCAGCTTGGTAGCGGGAGTAGGAGATACGCAGTATTTT.